This T cell receptor beta chain originates from a study of a mutant IDH1 vaccine in newly diagnosed glioma. Study as a whole: The start of vaccination came 4-6 weeks after radiotherapy alone, or with temozolomide cycles.

Remarks on this clone: Its antigen is as yet unknown.

CDR1 is SGDLS and CDR2 is YYNGEE in the germline V gene. The CDR3 runs to 15 residues. The V end lost 1 base, the J end lost 2 bases, and 12 bases lay between the germline ends. General study points: Changes to the top peripheral T cell clonotypes appeared unrelated to pseudoprogression.

Described time point: week 35, safety follow-up. Every vaccination contained 300 ug of the mutant IDH1 20-mer peptide and was paired with topical imiquimod. Generated by immunoSEQ multiplex PCR, the TCRdb table keeps only in-frame clones and is missing some. The sample contains roughly 26,000 clones, 70% to 90% of which appear only once. V is TRBV9 and J is TRBJ1-1; tentative D call: TRBD1 (5 bases). Sequencing was performed on PBMCs, taken from a glioma patient whose treatment included an IDH1 peptide vaccine. This receptor was obtained from a man between 25 and 39 years old with glioma. CDR3 amino acids: CASSVKPGPNTEAFF. The CDR3 region has the DNA TGTGCCAGCAGCGTAAAACCGGGACCAAACACTGAAGCTTTCTTT.